The 16 T cell receptor beta chains below come from one sample, sequenced in a study of blood T cells in healthy people across ages. Primers used in a second PCR of about 6 to 11 cycles were a sample-barcoded 5' primer and a J-beta primer mix. TCRdb reprocessed the 5' RACE reads with MiXCR, giving one entry per CDR3 protein. Of 800,000 to 950,000 distinct CDR3 sequences detected, almost 30% appear once; the ten largest clones hold roughly 10%. The data were also submitted as part of a second study, on T cells of mothers and their children.

The specimen was blood. These receptors were taken from a woman in her 40s in good health.

This clonotype was observed many times. V usage is TRBV20-1 and J usage is TRBJ2-7; unclear D gene. The germline CDR1 and CDR2 sequences are DFQATT and SNEGSKA (reference sequence). Trimming stripped 1 base from V and 5 bases from J, with 18 bases between. This CDR3 spans 15 amino acids. The CDR3: CSARVSDRMVHEQYF. DNA of the CDR3: TGCAGTGCTAGAGTCTCTGACCGGATGGTACACGAGCAGTACTTC.

This clonotype was recorded at least ten times. The chain uses TRBV7-9 and TRBJ2-7; a possible D gene is TRBD1 (6 bases). The CDR3 covers 14 residues. Per germline, CDR1 SEHNR and CDR2 FQNEAQ (reference sequence). V gave up 5 bases and J gave up 3 bases, with 14 bases separating them. The CDR3: CASSLPDSNYEQYF. CDR3 nucleotides: TGTGCCAGCAGCCTGCCGGACAGCAACTACGAGCAGTACTTC.

This clonotype occurred a few times. The V and J genes are TRBV20-1 and TRBJ1-1, with 7 bases that match TRBD1. V was clipped by 6 bases and J by 3 bases; unmatched bases: 10. The CDR3 totals 14 residues. Germline CDR1 DFQATT, CDR2 SNEGSKA (reference sequence). CDR3 residues: CSAARTGDYTEAFF. The CDR3 DNA is TGCAGTGCGGCCCGTACAGGGGATTACACTGAAGCTTTCTTT.

There are a few counts of this clonotype. This chain uses TRBV12-3 or TRBV12-4 with TRBJ2-3, with a possible D match to TRBD2 (6 bases). Trimming left V 7 bases short and J 2 bases short, with 16 bases between. The length of the CDR3 is 15 residues. CDR3 region: CASILAGGHTDTQYF. DNA of the CDR3: TGTGCCAGCATTCTGGCCGGGGGTCACACAGATACGCAGTATTTT.

In this sample, this clonotype turned up many times. J is TRBJ2-5 and V is TRBV2; 13 bases agree with TRBD2. V lost 8 bases and J lost 7; bases outside the gene matches: 7. CDR1 is SNHLY and CDR2 is FYNNEI in the germline V gene. This CDR3 comprises 14 residues. This chain's CDR3 is CASRTSGGLRTQYF. As DNA, the CDR3 is TGTGCCAGCCGGACTAGCGGGGGCTTGCGGACCCAGTACTTC.

This clonotype has a handful of counts. The CDR3: CASTMGDLALGFEQYF. In nucleotides, the CDR3 is TGTGCCAGCACCATGGGGGATTTGGCCCTGGGATTCGAGCAGTACTTC. This rearrangement joins TRBV7-2 to TRBJ2-5, with D perhaps matching TRBD1 or TRBD2 (5 bases each). The J call is uncertain, as TRBJ2-7 better fits the DNA end. The CDR3 spans 16 residues. Germline lookup yields CDR1 SGHTA and CDR2 FQGNSA.

This clonotype was detected many times. The V and J genes are TRBV20-1 and TRBJ1-5; D gene uncertain. There are 18 residues in the CDR3. Per the germline V gene, CDR1 is DFQATT and CDR2 is SNEGSKA (reference sequence). V was clipped by 0 bases and J by 0 bases, with 18 bases between them. The CDR3 DNA reads as TGCAGTGCTAGAGACAGCTCCCCGCAGGTTATTAGCAATCAGCCCCAGCATTTT. This translates into CSARDSSPQVISNQPQHF.

The V gene is TRBV28, the J gene TRBJ1-6, with 8 bases aligning to TRBD1. Per germline, CDR1 MDHEN and CDR2 SYDVKM. CDR3 size: 17 residues. Trimming at V came to 5 bases and at J to 8 bases, leaving 14 bases not matched to a gene. The CDR3 region is CASSPVHLQGAHSPLHF. CDR3 DNA sequence: TGTGCCAGCAGTCCTGTCCATTTGCAGGGGGCTCATTCACCCCTCCACTTT.

The rearrangement uses TRBV10-3 and TRBJ2-1; 11 bases map to TRBD2. Germline V gene data show CDR1 as ENHRY and CDR2 as SYGVKD. The V segment lost 6 bases and the J segment 0 bases; nucleotides outside the gene matches: 10. The CDR3 extends over 18 amino acids. The CDR3 nucleotides are TGTGCCATCAGAGATACTAGCGGGAGACTAACCTCCTACAATGAGCAGTTCTTC. It yields the protein CAIRDTSGRLTSYNEQFF.

In its sample, this clonotype was seen a few times. The chain is built from TRBV7-2 and TRBJ1-2; possibly TRBD1 for D (5 bases). V lost 3 bases to trimming and J lost 6 bases, with 14 bases between them. Germline-derived CDR1 and CDR2 are SGHTA and FQGNSA. This CDR3 is built from 14 residues. This chain's CDR3 is CASSLGTIGDGYTF. Here the CDR3 DNA reads TGTGCCAGCAGCTTGGGGACGATAGGTGATGGCTACACCTTC.

This clonotype was counted a few times. The chain carries TRBV18 and TRBJ2-2; 10 bases are shared with TRBD1. With V trimmed by 4 bases and J by 4 bases, 6 bases remained unmatched. Germline-derived CDR1 and CDR2 are KGHSH and LQKENI. The CDR3 loop spans 16 amino acids. The CDR3 bases are TGTGCCAGCTCACTCACCGGGACAGGGGCCACCGGGGAGCTGTTTTTT. This gives the protein CASSLTGTGATGELFF.

This clonotype has more than one count but fewer than ten. The chain is built from TRBV6-6 and TRBJ1-5; weak D call: TRBD1 (6 bases). Germline assignment: CDR1 MNHNY and CDR2 SVGAGI (reference sequence). V shed 5 bases and J shed 6 bases, with 14 bases lying between them. The CDR3 totals 14 residues. CDR3 sequence (DNA): TGTGCCAGCAGTCCAACAGGGAGTATTCAGCCCCAGCATTTT. Translation: CASSPTGSIQPQHF.

The rearrangement links TRBV24-1 to TRBJ2-1; 8 bases fit TRBD2. Germline loops: CDR1 KGHDR, CDR2 SFDVKD. The V gene end was trimmed by 5 bases and the J gene end by 2 bases; junction bases not matched to a gene: 7. This CDR3 is 16 amino acids long. As DNA, the CDR3 is TGTGCCACCAGTGGAGGCGCGGGGGGCGCCTACAATGAGCAGTTCTTC. It codes for CATSGGAGGAYNEQFF.

The rearrangement joins TRBV6-2 or TRBV6-3 to TRBJ1-4; 8 bases agree with TRBD1. With 0 bases clipped from V and 3 bases from J, the junction kept 3 bases outside the gene matches. The germline V gene has CDR1 MNHEY and CDR2 SVGEGT. This CDR3 is built from 16 residues. This CDR3 is CASSYSGQAANEKLFF. In DNA, the CDR3 is TGTGCCAGCAGTTACTCGGGACAGGCGGCTAATGAAAAACTGTTTTTT.

This clonotype has only a few counts. The J gene is TRBJ2-1, the V gene TRBV9, with a tentative D call TRBD1 (5 bases). V was cut by 1 base and J by 3 bases, with 20 bases left in between. The germline V gene has CDR1 SGDLS and CDR2 YYNGEE. This CDR3 is built from 18 residues. The CDR3 is CASSVSRDSQLYYNEQFF. The DNA for the CDR3 is TGTGCCAGCAGCGTATCCAGGGATTCCCAATTATACTACAATGAGCAGTTCTTC.

This clonotype came up a few times. The chain uses TRBV10-3 and TRBJ1-5; D remains ambiguous. Trimming removed 5 bases at V and 5 bases at J, with 10 bases between. The CDR3 sequence is 13 residues long. Germline V gene sequence: CDR1 ENHRY, CDR2 SYGVKD. DNA for the CDR3: TGTGCCATCAGTTTACAGAGTTATCAGCCCCAGCATTTT. This codes for CAISLQSYQPQHF.